The sequence of this T cell receptor beta chain was determined in a study of regulatory T cells. General observations from the study: Shannon entropy was nonsignificantly lower in patient CD8+ T cells than control CD8+ cells. Patient repertoires had restricted TRB V-J pairs and skewed V and J usage, most in Tregs.

All CD3G-deficient patients showed autoimmunity, more severe in two. The PCR used 52 TRBV and 13 TRBJ primers. Sequencing used immunoSEQ multiplex PCR; TCRdb keeps in-frame clones, though not all of them. The sample contains just over 20,000 clones, roughly 93% of which appear only once. Of note for this clone: Its antigen is not identified.

This CDR3 has 15 amino acids. Trimming cost V 6 bases and J 8 bases; bases outside gene matches: 5. Germline V lookup: CDR1 MNHNS, CDR2 SASEGT. This chain uses TRBV6-1 with TRBJ2-1; 15 bases fit TRBD2. Material for sequencing was CD8+ T cells sorted from blood. The origin of this receptor is a child aged 2-15 years with CD3G deficiency. The CDR3 reads CASSGLAGGPYEQFF. In nucleotides, the CDR3 is TGTGCCAGCAGCGGACTAGCGGGAGGGCCGTATGAGCAGTTCTTC.